A selection of T cell receptor beta chains follows, all from one sample in a study of patients and donors after allogeneic stem cell transplantation. TCRdb reprocessed the RT-PCR reads via MiXCR and lists one record per CDR3 protein. This table has 800,000 to 1,000,000 distinct CDR3 sequences, roughly 17% appearing once. The sample taken for sequencing was blood, either unsorted or a sorted T cell fraction (not recorded which). These TCRs come from a human donor who was either an allogeneic HSCT recipient or a stem cell or donor lymphocyte infusion donor (not recorded which). It is not recorded whose cells these are; they may come from a transplant donor. Both conserved end residues are part of each CDR3. A D gene is named only where the DNA matches it firmly. Clone size is stated in some rows and not others, as once, few, many or a class when expanded.

clone_size j_call d_call v_call cdr3_aa cdr3_nt
- TRBJ1-5 - TRBV15 CATSYTTKTGFYQPQHF TGTGCCACCAGTTACACAACCAAGACAGGTTTTTATCAGCCCCAGCATTTT
- TRBJ1-1 - TRBV7-8 CASSFPQAGRRTEAFF TGTGCCAGCAGCTTCCCTCAGGCAGGACGGAGGACTGAAGCTTTCTTT
once TRBJ1-2 - TRBV12-2 CASRYRTGPGYTF TGTGCAAGTCGCTACAGAACAGGGCCGGGCTACACCTTC
few TRBJ2-7 - TRBV30 CAWSPRSYEQYF TGTGCCTGGAGTCCTAGATCCTACGAGCAGTACTTC
- TRBJ1-6 TRBD1 TRBV27 CASSHTGGISPLHF TGTGCCAGCAGCCATACAGGGGGTATTTCACCCCTCCACTTT
- TRBJ1-2 - TRBV30 CAWSAGDGYTF TGTGCCTGGAGTGCGGGCGATGGCTACACCTTC
few TRBJ2-3 - TRBV4-1 CASSQSRAQRRDTQYF TGCGCCAGCAGCCAAAGCCGGGCTCAACGTCGGGATACGCAGTATTTT
- TRBJ2-1 - TRBV6-2/TRBV6-3 CASSLPPPHEQFF TGTGCCAGCAGTTTGCCCCCCCCCCATGAGCAGTTCTTC
few TRBJ1-2 - TRBV2 CASSEAARLARDYTF TGTGCCAGCAGTGAAGCGGCTCGGCTAGCAAGAGACTACACCTTC
many TRBJ2-1 - TRBV27 CASSLSRSSYNEQFF TGTGCCAGCAGTTTGTCGAGAAGCTCCTACAATGAGCAGTTCTTC
- TRBJ2-1 TRBD2 TRBV9 CASSVGGGGDEQFF TGTGCCAGCAGCGTAGGCGGGGGGGGTGATGAGCAGTTCTTC
- TRBJ2-1 - TRBV4-2 CASSLNAQGRYNEQFF TGTGCCAGCAGCCTAAACGCCCAAGGGAGGTACAATGAGCAGTTCTTC
- TRBJ1-4 - TRBV5-1 CASSLVGNGEKLFF TGCGCCAGCAGCTTGGTCGGAAATGGGGAAAAACTGTTTTTT
many TRBJ2-1 TRBD2 TRBV12-3/TRBV12-4 CASSLVGGAGEQFF TGTGCCAGCAGTCTTGTCGGGGGGGCCGGTGAGCAGTTCTTC
few TRBJ1-1 - TRBV12-3/TRBV12-4 CASSSARGRNTEAFF TGTGCCAGCAGTTCCGCGCGGGGAAGGAACACTGAAGCTTTCTTT
- TRBJ1-4 TRBD1 TRBV12-3/TRBV12-4 CASSFGTANEKLFF TGTGCCAGCAGCTTCGGGACAGCAAATGAAAAACTGTTTTTT
- TRBJ1-3 - TRBV5-6 CASSPDPSPGNTIYF TGTGCCAGCAGCCCGGACCCCTCGCCCGGAAACACCATATATTTT
few TRBJ1-5 TRBD1 TRBV6-2/TRBV6-3 CASSYWTGINQPQHF TGTGCCAGCAGTTACTGGACAGGGATCAATCAGCCCCAGCATTTT
few TRBJ1-1 - TRBV12-3/TRBV12-4 CASSLRRVRAFF TGTGCCAGCAGTTTAAGGCGGGTGAGGGCTTTCTTT
few TRBJ2-7 - TRBV12-3/TRBV12-4 CASSLRLEAYEQYF TGTGCCAGCAGTTTAAGACTTGAGGCCTACGAGCAGTACTTC
- TRBJ2-2 - TRBV6-5 CASSTGEALFF TGTGCCAGCAGCACCGGGGAGGCTCTGTTTTTT
few TRBJ2-7 - TRBV4-2 CASSQTSPPHEQYF TGTGCCAGCAGCCAAACTTCACCTCCCCACGAGCAGTACTTC
few TRBJ1-2 - TRBV6-2/TRBV6-3 CASRQWDTVNYGYTF TGTGCCAGCAGGCAATGGGACACCGTTAACTATGGCTACACCTTC
many TRBJ2-5 TRBD1 TRBV12-3/TRBV12-4 CASSEGQGWSETQYF TGTGCCAGCAGCGAGGGACAGGGATGGTCAGAGACCCAGTACTTC
few TRBJ1-1 - TRBV20-1 CSVKRRVRLNTEAFF TGCAGTGTCAAGAGGAGGGTGCGATTGAACACTGAAGCTTTCTTT
few TRBJ1-4 - TRBV3-1 CASSQAQATNEKLFF TGTGCCAGCAGCCAGGCACAGGCAACTAATGAAAAACTGTTTTTT
few TRBJ2-7 - TRBV20-1 CSAEDRTMDEQYF TGCAGTGCGGAGGACAGGACTATGGACGAGCAGTACTTC
few TRBJ2-1 TRBD2 TRBV5-1 CASSPSGSGGINEQFF TGCGCCAGCAGCCCTTCGGGAAGCGGGGGAATCAATGAGCAGTTCTTC